Presented here are 28 T cell receptor beta chains from one specimen sequenced in a study of T-cell reconstitution after alpha-beta-depleted transplantation in children. Unique molecular identifiers were used in preparing the TCRbeta library. From the PCR reads, TCRdb called clonotypes with MiXCR, one entry per CDR3 protein. Of about 260,000 distinct CDR3 sequences listed, around 10% are singletons. Sequencing was performed on peripheral blood, taken 180 days after TCRalphabeta/CD19-depleted stem cell transplant. These receptors came from a male patient aged 2-15 years who had a stem cell transplant for chronic granulomatous disease, so the T cells may come from the graft donor.

This clonotype was recorded at least ten times. The chain is built from TRBV20-1 and TRBJ2-7; 7 nucleotides agree with TRBD2. The ends lost 4 bases at V and 4 bases at J; junction bases unmatched: 4. Germline values: CDR1 DFQATT, CDR2 SNEGSKA (reference sequence). The CDR3 spans 12 residues. For the CDR3, the DNA is TGCAGTGCTAAATCGGGAGGATACGAGCAGTACTTC. It translates to CSAKSGGYEQYF.

In its sample, this clonotype was seen many times. This sequence joins TRBV7-2 and TRBJ2-1; 11 nucleotides line up with TRBD1. Germline trimming cut 6 bases from V and 7 bases from J; bases unmatched to any gene: 14. The germline V gene has CDR1 SGHTA and CDR2 FQGNSA. This CDR3 contains 17 residues. CDR3 sequence: CASSQSSGTGGKNEQFF. Here the CDR3 DNA reads TGTGCCAGCAGTCAATCCTCGGGGACAGGGGGTAAGAATGAGCAGTTCTTC.

This clonotype came up many times. J is TRBJ2-2 and V is TRBV4-2; perhaps D is TRBD1 or TRBD2 (5 bases each). The CDR3 extends over 15 amino acids. V was pared by 0 bases and J by 6 bases, with 11 bases between. From germline, CDR1 is LGHNA and CDR2 YNFKEQ. CDR3 region: CASSQERGVPGELFF. DNA of the CDR3: TGTGCCAGCAGCCAAGAAAGAGGGGTCCCCGGGGAGCTGTTTTTT.

This clonotype was observed at least ten times. The J gene is TRBJ2-5, the V gene TRBV20-1; TRBD2 agrees at 8 bases. Germline V lookup: CDR1 DFQATT, CDR2 SNEGSKA (reference sequence). This CDR3 has 14 amino acids. After removal of 6 bases from V and 5 bases from J, the junction contained 11 bases not matched to a gene. This CDR3 is CSAEAGEAWETQYF. In DNA, the CDR3 is TGCAGTGCGGAAGCGGGGGAGGCTTGGGAGACCCAGTACTTC.

Turning to this clonotype: Compared with germline, one end of the junction differs, possibly owing to a read error. The chain couples TRBV20-1 to TRBJ2-4, with D possibly being TRBD2 (6 bases). CDR3 size: 17 residues. In germline, CDR1 is DFQATT, CDR2 SNEGSKA (reference sequence). In DNA form, the CDR3 reads TGCTGTGCTAGAGGGGCGGGGAACGGGATGGCCAAAAACATTCAGTACTTC. Translated, it gives CCARGAGNGMAKNIQYF.

This clonotype was seen many times. This rearrangement joins TRBV28 to TRBJ2-1; TRBD2 aligns across 10 bases. From germline, CDR1 is MDHEN and CDR2 SYDVKM. Losses at the gene ends were 5 bases for V and 7 bases for J; bases not matched to a gene: 5. The CDR3 contains 14 residues. CDR3: CASSPLAGRNEQFF. The CDR3 bases are TGTGCCAGCAGTCCACTAGCGGGAAGAAATGAGCAGTTCTTC.

The chain combines TRBV5-1 with TRBJ2-2; D remains unclear. Germline CDR1 and CDR2: SGHRS and YFSETQ. CDR3 size: 14 residues. With 4 bases removed from V and 0 bases from J, the gap between germline ends came to 7 bases. CDR3 in amino acids: CASSIGPNTGELFF. CDR3 sequence (DNA): TGCGCCAGCAGCATCGGACCGAACACCGGGGAGCTGTTTTTT.

Comments on this clonotype: A clone one base away is much larger, so this may be a read error. This chain's CDR3 is CTSMMTGGLFDTQYF. The CDR3 DNA is TGTACCAGCATGATGACAGGGGGATTATTCGATACGCAGTATTTT. The V and J genes are TRBV12-3 or TRBV12-4 and TRBJ2-3, with 9 bases aligning to TRBD1. The CDR3 runs 15 residues.

This clonotype was picked up many times. This chain connects TRBV6-5 to TRBJ2-3; 7 bases match TRBD2. From germline, CDR1 is MNHEY and CDR2 SVGAGI. V shed 8 bases, J shed 5 bases, and the junction held 10 bases outside the gene matches. The CDR3 has 14 amino acids. CDR3 region: CASGRREGRDTQYF. The CDR3 DNA sequence: TGTGCCAGCGGCCGGAGGGAGGGGCGAGATACGCAGTATTTT.

This clonotype was counted at least ten times. The rearrangement links TRBV7-2 to TRBJ2-7; maybe TRBD2 (6 bases). CDR3 size: 15 residues. Germline CDR1 SGHTA, CDR2 FQGNSA. V lost 1 base, J lost 6 bases, and 16 bases lay in between. CDR3 sequence: CASSLEAWRGREQYF. CDR3 nucleotide sequence: TGTGCCAGCAGCTTAGAGGCCTGGCGGGGACGCGAGCAGTACTTC.

This clonotype was observed many times. The chain uses TRBV7-6 and TRBJ2-3; D gene uncertain. The CDR3 has 14 amino acids. With 6 bases removed from V and 0 bases from J, the gap between germline ends came to 10 bases. The germline V gene encodes CDR1 SGHVS and CDR2 FNYEAQ. CDR3 coding DNA: TGTGCCAGCAGACAGACACCCAGCACAGATACGCAGTATTTT. Translation gives CASRQTPSTDTQYF.

This clonotype was seen ten or more times. The V and J genes are TRBV20-1 and TRBJ1-2; no clear D. This CDR3 has 9 amino acids. Per the germline V gene, CDR1 is DFQATT and CDR2 is SNEGSKA (reference sequence). V lost 4 bases, J lost 5 bases, and 2 bases lay in between. CDR3 protein: CSAIYGYTF. In DNA form, the CDR3 reads TGCAGTGCTATATATGGCTACACCTTC.

This clonotype was counted a few times. V is TRBV19 and J is TRBJ1-2, with unresolved D. V was shortened by 4 bases and J by 6 bases, with 9 bases between the two germline ends. The CDR3 spans 12 residues. Germline V gene data show CDR1 as LNHDA and CDR2 as SQIVND (reference sequence). The CDR3 nucleotides read TGTGCCAGTAGTACAGCCGCGAATGGCTACACCTTC. Its translation is CASSTAANGYTF.

This clonotype was observed at least ten times. The chain uses TRBV19 and TRBJ2-3; the D is unclear. Germline values: CDR1 LNHDA, CDR2 SQIVND (reference sequence). There are 12 residues in the CDR3. V was pared by 10 bases and J by 4 bases, with 12 bases between. DNA for the CDR3: TGTGCCACCGGAGAGTACCCAGATACGCAGTATTTT. It encodes CATGEYPDTQYF.

This clonotype has at least ten counts. V and J are TRBV10-3 and TRBJ1-5; 7 bases are shared with TRBD1. The CDR3 sequence is 14 residues long. V lost 1 base, J lost 10 bases, and 7 bases stayed unmatched. Germline lookup yields CDR1 ENHRY and CDR2 SYGVKD. For the CDR3, the DNA is TGTGCCATCAGTGAGTTACAGGGGATAGGCCCCCAGCATTTT. Translation: CAISELQGIGPQHF.

The chain recombines TRBV20-1 with TRBJ2-7, with TRBD1 identical over 8 bases. Per the germline V gene, CDR1 is DFQATT and CDR2 is SNEGSKA (reference sequence). The CDR3 is 14 amino acids. V lost 1 base and J lost 3; bases outside the gene matches: 5. In DNA form, the CDR3 reads TGCAGTGCTAGAGGTGACAGGGGTTACTACGAGCAGTACTTC. Amino acids: CSARGDRGYYEQYF.

There are many counts of this clonotype. This chain connects TRBV3-1 to TRBJ2-5, with a tentative D call TRBD1 (6 bases). Germline-derived CDR1 and CDR2 are LGHDT and YNNKEL (reference sequence). CDR3 length: 14 residues. The germline V and J ends were trimmed by 4 bases and 2 bases, with 11 bases remaining between them. Written as DNA, the CDR3 is TGTGCCAGCAGCCCGTCGGGACAACAAGAGACCCAGTACTTC. Its protein product is CASSPSGQQETQYF.

Concerning this clonotype itself: This may come from a read error, since a much larger clone is one base off. The V and J genes are TRBV5-1 and TRBJ2-7, with D uncertain. CDR1 is SGHRS, CDR2 YFSETQ, per germline. V lost 0 bases to trimming and J lost 5 bases, with 15 bases between them. CDR3 length: 15 residues. CDR3 sequence reads: CASSLGVGQVHEQYF. Written as DNA, the CDR3 is TGCGCCAGCAGCTTGGGGGTAGGGCAAGTCCACGAGCAGTACTTC. The full variable domain, with the rest looked up from reference TRBV5-1 and TRBJ2-7, is KAGVTQTPRYLIKTRGQQVTLSCSPISGHRSVSWYQQTPGQGLQFLFEYFSETQRNKGNFPGRFSGRQFSNSRSEMNVSTLELGDSALYLCASSLGVGQVHEQYFGPGTRLTVT.

This clonotype was counted once. Possible read error: a much larger clone is one base away. This chain links TRBV12-3 or TRBV12-4 with TRBJ2-2; D not certain. Trimming removed 4 bases from V and 7 bases from J, with 10 bases in between. This CDR3 is built from 13 residues. CDR3 protein: CASSWKKDGELFF. The CDR3 coding sequence is TGTGCCAGCAGTTGGAAGAAGGACGGGGAGCTGTTTTTT.

This clonotype was seen many times. The chain's CDR3 is CASTHSDGNSPLHF. CDR3 sequence (DNA): TGTGCCAGCACCCACAGCGACGGTAATTCACCCCTCCACTTT. This chain links TRBV6-1 with TRBJ1-6; D is unresolved. Germline-derived CDR1 and CDR2 are MNHNS and SASEGT. The CDR3 has 14 amino acids. V shed 7 bases and J shed 6 bases, with 13 bases lying between them.

This clonotype was detected many times. V and J are TRBV12-3 or TRBV12-4 and TRBJ1-4, with a possible D match to TRBD1 (6 bases). V lost 5 bases and J 7 bases, leaving 17 bases between the germline ends. This CDR3 is 15 amino acids long. CDR3 in amino acids: CASSQGILRGEKLFF. The CDR3 bases are TGTGCCAGCAGTCAGGGGATACTTCGAGGTGAAAAACTGTTTTTT.

This clonotype was observed many times. The CDR3 protein is CASIQGRLTGELFF. CDR3 bases: TGTGCCAGCATCCAGGGGCGATTGACCGGGGAGCTGTTTTTT. V gene TRBV7-9 combines with J gene TRBJ2-2; possibly TRBD1 for D (6 bases). Germline V lookup: CDR1 SEHNR, CDR2 FQNEAQ (reference sequence). V dropped 7 bases and J dropped 5 bases, with 14 bases sitting between them. CDR3 length: 14 residues.

This clonotype was picked up many times. The chain is built from TRBV7-8 and TRBJ1-1, with D tentatively TRBD1 (6 bases). Germline assignment: CDR1 SGHVS and CDR2 FQNEAQ. The CDR3 extends over 15 amino acids. V was cut by 2 bases and J by 0 bases, with 10 bases left in between. For the CDR3, the DNA is TGTGCCAGCAGCTTATTCCGGACAGTGAACACTGAAGCTTTCTTT. Translation: CASSLFRTVNTEAFF.

This clonotype occurred many times. The rearrangement joins TRBV20-1 to TRBJ1-6; D is undetermined. Germline CDR1 DFQATT, CDR2 SNEGSKA (reference sequence). Trimming took 6 bases from V and 7 from J, leaving 13 bases between them. The CDR3 consists of 13 residues. The CDR3 sequence is CSALARRNSPLHF. DNA for the CDR3: TGCAGTGCCCTCGCCCGGAGAAATTCACCCCTCCACTTT.

There are many counts of this clonotype. J is TRBJ2-2 and V is TRBV20-1, with D perhaps TRBD2 (6 bases). The germline V and J ends were trimmed by 3 bases and 0 bases, with 14 bases remaining between them. Germline CDR1 is DFQATT and CDR2 is SNEGSKA (reference sequence). This CDR3 is built from 16 residues. CDR3 nucleotides: TGCAGTGCTAGTGCGTTGGGCGGGACGAACACCGGGGAGCTGTTTTTT. This sequence encodes CSASALGGTNTGELFF.

In this sample, this clonotype turned up many times. The V call is TRBV5-1, the J call TRBJ2-2, with TRBD2 matching over 15 bases. This CDR3 has 17 residues. J gave up 8 bases and V 1 base, and 6 bases lay outside the gene matches. The germline V gene encodes CDR1 SGHRS and CDR2 YFSETQ. CDR3 protein: CASSLTGTSGRSGELFF. CDR3 DNA: TGCGCCAGCAGCTTGACCGGGACTAGCGGGAGGAGTGGGGAGCTGTTTTTT.

The sample holds many counts of this clonotype. V and J are TRBV10-2 and TRBJ2-1, with 9 nucleotides matching TRBD2. The CDR3 extends over 15 amino acids. Trimming cost V 3 bases and J 6 bases; bases outside gene matches: 6. Germline assignment: CDR1 WSHSY and CDR2 SAAADI. CDR3 amino acids: CASSEFRREGNEQFF. In nucleotides, the CDR3 is TGCGCCAGCAGTGAATTTAGGCGGGAGGGCAATGAGCAGTTCTTC.

This clonotype was observed a few times. The rearrangement uses TRBV2 and TRBJ2-7; 10 bases are shared with TRBD2. Germline loops: CDR1 SNHLY, CDR2 FYNNEI. This CDR3 contains 17 residues. With 8 bases clipped from V and 3 bases from J, the junction kept 16 bases outside the gene matches. The CDR3 here is CASWAGALAGARYEQYF. The DNA for the CDR3 is TGTGCCAGCTGGGCAGGGGCTCTAGCGGGGGCGCGCTACGAGCAGTACTTC.